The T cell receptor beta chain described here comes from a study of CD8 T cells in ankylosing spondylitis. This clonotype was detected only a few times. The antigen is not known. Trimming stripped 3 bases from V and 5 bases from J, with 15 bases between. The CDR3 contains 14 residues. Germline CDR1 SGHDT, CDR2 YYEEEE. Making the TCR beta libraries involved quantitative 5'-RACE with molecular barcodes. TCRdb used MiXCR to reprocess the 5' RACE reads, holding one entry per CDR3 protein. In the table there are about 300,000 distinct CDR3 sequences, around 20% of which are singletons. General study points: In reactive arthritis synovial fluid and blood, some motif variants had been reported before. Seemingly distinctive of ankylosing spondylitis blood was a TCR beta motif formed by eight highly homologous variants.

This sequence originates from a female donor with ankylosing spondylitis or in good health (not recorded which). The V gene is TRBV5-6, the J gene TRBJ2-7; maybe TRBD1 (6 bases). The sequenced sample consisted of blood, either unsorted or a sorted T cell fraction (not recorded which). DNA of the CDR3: TGTGCCAGCAGCTCGTACAGGGTACCCCACGAGCAGTACTTC. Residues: CASSSYRVPHEQYF.